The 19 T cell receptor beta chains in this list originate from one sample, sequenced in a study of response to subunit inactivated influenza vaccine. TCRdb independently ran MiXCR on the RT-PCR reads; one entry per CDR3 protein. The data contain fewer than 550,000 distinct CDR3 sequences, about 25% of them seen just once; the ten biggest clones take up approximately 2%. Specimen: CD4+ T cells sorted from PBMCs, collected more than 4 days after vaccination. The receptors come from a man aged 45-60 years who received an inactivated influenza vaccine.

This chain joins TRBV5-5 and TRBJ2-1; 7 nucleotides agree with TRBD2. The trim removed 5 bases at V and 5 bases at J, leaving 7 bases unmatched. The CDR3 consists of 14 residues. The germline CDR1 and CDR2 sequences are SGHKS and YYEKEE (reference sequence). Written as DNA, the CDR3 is TGTGCCAGCAGTGGCCGGGACTACCACAATGAGCAGTTCTTC. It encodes CASSGRDYHNEQFF.

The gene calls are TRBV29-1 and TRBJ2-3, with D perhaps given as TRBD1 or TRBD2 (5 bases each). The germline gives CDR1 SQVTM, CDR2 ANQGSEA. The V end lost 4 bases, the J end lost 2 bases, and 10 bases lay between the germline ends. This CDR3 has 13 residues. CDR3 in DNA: TGCAGCGTTGCCAGGGACCACACAGATACGCAGTATTTT. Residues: CSVARDHTDTQYF.

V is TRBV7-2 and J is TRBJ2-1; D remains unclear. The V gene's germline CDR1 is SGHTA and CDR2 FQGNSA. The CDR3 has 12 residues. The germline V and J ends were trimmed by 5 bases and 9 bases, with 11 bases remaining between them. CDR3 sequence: CASSTYSFEQFF. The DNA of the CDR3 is TGTGCCAGCAGCACCTACAGCTTTGAGCAGTTCTTC. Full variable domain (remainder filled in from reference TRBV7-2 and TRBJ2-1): GAGVSQSPSNKVTEKGKDVELRCDPISGHTALYWYRQSLGQGLEFLIYFQGNSAPDKSGLPSDRFSAERTGGSVSTLTIQRTQQEDSAVYLCASSTYSFEQFFGPGTRLTVL.

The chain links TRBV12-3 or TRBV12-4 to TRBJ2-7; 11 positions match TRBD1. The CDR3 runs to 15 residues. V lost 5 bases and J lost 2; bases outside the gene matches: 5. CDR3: CASSDGQGATYEQYF. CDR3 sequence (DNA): TGTGCCAGCAGTGATGGACAGGGGGCCACCTACGAGCAGTACTTC.

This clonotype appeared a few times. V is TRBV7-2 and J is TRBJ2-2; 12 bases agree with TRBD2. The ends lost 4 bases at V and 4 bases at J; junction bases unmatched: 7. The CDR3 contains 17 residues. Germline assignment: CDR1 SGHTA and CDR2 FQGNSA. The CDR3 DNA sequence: TGTGCCAGCAGCTCGCTAGCGGGGGGGCCGGGCACCGGGGAGCTGTTTTTT. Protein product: CASSSLAGGPGTGELFF.

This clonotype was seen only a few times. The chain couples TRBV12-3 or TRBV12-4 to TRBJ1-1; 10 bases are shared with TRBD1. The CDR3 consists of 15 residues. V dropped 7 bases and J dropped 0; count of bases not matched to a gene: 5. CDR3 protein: CASKPGQGMNTEAFF. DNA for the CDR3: TGTGCCAGCAAACCGGGACAGGGGATGAACACTGAAGCTTTCTTT.

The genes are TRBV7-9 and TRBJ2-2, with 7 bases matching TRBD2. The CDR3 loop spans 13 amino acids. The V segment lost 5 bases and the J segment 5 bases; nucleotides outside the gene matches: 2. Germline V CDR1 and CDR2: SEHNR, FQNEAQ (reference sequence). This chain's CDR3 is CASSRAGTGELFF. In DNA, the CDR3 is TGTGCCAGCAGCCGAGCGGGGACCGGGGAGCTGTTTTTT.

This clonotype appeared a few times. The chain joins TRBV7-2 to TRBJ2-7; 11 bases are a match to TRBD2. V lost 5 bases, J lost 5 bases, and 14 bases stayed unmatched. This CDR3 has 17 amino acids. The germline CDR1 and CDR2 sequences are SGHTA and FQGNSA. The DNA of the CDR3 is TGTGCCAGCAGCCTCGTAGCGGGAGGGCCGGTGAGAAACGAGCAGTACTTC. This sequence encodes CASSLVAGGPVRNEQYF.

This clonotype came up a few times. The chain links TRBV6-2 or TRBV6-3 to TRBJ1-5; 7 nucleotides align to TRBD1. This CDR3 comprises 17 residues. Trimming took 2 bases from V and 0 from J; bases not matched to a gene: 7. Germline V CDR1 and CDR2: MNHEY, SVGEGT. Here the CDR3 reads CASSYRDRLYSNQPQHF. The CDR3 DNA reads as TGTGCCAGCAGTTACCGGGACAGACTTTATAGCAATCAGCCCCAGCATTTT.

The CDR3 is CSAPEGYEQYF. The DNA of the CDR3 is TGCAGTGCTCCAGAAGGCTACGAGCAGTACTTC. The rearrangement uses TRBV20-1 and TRBJ2-7; unclear D gene. Trimming removed 5 bases at V and 3 bases at J, with 8 bases between. The CDR3 totals 11 residues. The germline V gene has CDR1 DFQATT and CDR2 SNEGSKA (reference sequence).

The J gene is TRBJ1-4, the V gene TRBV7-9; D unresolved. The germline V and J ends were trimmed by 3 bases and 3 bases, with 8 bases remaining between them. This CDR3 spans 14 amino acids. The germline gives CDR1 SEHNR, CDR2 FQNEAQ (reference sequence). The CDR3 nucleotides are TGTGCCAGCAGCTTTAGTAAGGCTAATGAAAAACTGTTTTTT. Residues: CASSFSKANEKLFF.

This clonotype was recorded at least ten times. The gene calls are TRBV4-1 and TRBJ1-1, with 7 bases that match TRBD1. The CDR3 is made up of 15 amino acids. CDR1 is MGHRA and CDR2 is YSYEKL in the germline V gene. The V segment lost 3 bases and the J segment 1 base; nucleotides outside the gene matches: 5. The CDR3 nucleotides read TGCGCCAGCAGCCAGACAGGGTCGGGGAACACTGAAGCTTTCTTT. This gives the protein CASSQTGSGNTEAFF.

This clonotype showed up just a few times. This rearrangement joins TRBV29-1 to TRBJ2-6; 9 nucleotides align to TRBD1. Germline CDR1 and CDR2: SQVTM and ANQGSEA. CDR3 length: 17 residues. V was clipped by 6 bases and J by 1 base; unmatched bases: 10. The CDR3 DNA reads TGCAGCGTCGTAATGACAGGGGGAAAATCTGGGGCCAACGTCCTGACTTTC. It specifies CSVVMTGGKSGANVLTF.

The chain's CDR3 is CATSRDQTGRNTGELFF. In DNA form, the CDR3 reads TGTGCCACCAGCAGAGATCAAACAGGGAGGAACACCGGGGAGCTGTTTTTT. The chain is built from TRBV15 and TRBJ2-2, with D tentatively TRBD1 (6 bases). Germline V gene sequence: CDR1 LNHNV, CDR2 YYDKDF (reference sequence). The CDR3 sequence is 17 residues long. Deletions cut 0 bases from V and 1 base from J, with 12 bases between.

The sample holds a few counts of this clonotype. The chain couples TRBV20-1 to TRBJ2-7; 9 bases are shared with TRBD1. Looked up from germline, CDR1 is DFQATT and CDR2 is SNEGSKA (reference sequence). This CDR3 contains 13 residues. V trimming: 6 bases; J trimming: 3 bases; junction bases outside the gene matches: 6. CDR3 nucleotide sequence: TGCAGTGCCGGGACAGGGCGAGACTACGAGCAGTACTTC. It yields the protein CSAGTGRDYEQYF.

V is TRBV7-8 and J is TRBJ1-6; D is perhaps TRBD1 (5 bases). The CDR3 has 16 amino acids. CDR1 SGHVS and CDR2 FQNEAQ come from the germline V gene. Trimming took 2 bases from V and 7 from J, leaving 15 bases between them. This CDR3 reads CASSLRAGVRNSPLHF. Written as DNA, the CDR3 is TGTGCCAGCAGCTTAAGAGCGGGGGTTCGAAATTCACCCCTCCACTTT.

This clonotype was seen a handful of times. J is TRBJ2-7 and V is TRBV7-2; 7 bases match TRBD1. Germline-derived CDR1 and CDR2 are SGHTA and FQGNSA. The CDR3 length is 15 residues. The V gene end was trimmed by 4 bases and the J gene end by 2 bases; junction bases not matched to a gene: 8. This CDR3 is CASSWTGTEAYEQYF. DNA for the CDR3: TGTGCCAGCAGCTGGACCGGGACAGAAGCCTACGAGCAGTACTTC.

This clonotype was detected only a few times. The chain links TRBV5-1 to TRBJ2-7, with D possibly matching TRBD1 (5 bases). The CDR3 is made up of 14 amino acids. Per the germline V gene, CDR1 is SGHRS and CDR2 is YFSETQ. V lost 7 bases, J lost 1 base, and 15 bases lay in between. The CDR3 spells CASRPRQPSYEQYF. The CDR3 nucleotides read TGCGCCAGCCGACCTAGACAGCCGTCCTACGAGCAGTACTTC.

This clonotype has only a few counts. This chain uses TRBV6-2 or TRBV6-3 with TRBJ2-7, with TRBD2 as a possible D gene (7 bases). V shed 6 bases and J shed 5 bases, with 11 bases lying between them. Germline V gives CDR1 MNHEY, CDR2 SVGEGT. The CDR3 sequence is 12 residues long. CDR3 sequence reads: CASSGGPHEQYF. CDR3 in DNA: TGTGCCAGCAGCGGGGGGCCTCACGAGCAGTACTTC.